This TCR beta chain was retrieved from a study of blood T cell repertoires in COVID-19. For the study at large: The United States, Italy and Spain supplied acute and convalescent COVID-19 samples. From T cells, B-cell-depleted T cells, or PBMCs came the material, which was cDNA or gDNA.

Original analysis: Estimated nucleated cell counts came from reference gene primer amplification. Measured with immunoSEQ multiplex PCR; TCRdb has only the in-frame clones, and not every one. V and J calls and clone size are copied from that table; D and trimming were computed from the DNA. The sample yields around 220,000 clones, 70% to 85% seen once. Germline CDR1 LNHDA, CDR2 SQIVND (reference sequence). V lost 7 bases to trimming and J lost 4 bases, with 13 bases between them. The CDR3 runs 13 residues. The sequenced sample was peripheral blood. V and J are TRBV19 and TRBJ1-2, with TRBD1 as a possible D gene (6 bases). The clonotype comes from a woman of 80 years or more with active or convalescent COVID-19. The CDR3 region has the DNA TGTGCCAGTACTCCGGACAGCGTCTATGGCTACACCTTC. This gives the protein CASTPDSVYGYTF.